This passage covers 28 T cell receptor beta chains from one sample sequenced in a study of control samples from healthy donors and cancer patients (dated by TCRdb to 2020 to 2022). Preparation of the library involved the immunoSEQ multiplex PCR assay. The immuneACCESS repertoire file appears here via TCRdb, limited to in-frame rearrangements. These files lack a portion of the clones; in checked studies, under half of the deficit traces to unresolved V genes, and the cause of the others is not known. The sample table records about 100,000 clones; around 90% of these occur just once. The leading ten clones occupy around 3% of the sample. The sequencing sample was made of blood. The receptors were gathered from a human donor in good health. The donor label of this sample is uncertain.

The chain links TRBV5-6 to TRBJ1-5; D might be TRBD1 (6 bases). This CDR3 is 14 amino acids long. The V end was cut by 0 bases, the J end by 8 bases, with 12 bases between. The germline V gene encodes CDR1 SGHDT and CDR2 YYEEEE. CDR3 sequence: CASSLVGEGEPQHF. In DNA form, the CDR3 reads TGTGCCAGCAGCTTGGTGGGGGAGGGGGAGCCCCAGCATTTT.

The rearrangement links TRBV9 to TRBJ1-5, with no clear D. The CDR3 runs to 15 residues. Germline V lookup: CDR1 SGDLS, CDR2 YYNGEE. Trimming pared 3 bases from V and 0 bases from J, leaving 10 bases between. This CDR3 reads CASSADTYSNQPQHF. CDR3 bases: TGTGCCAGCAGCGCCGACACCTATAGCAATCAGCCCCAGCATTTT.

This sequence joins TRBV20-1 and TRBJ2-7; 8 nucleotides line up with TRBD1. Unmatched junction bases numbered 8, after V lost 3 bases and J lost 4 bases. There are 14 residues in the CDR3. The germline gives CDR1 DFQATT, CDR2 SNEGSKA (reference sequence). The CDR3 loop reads CSASEQGAGYEQYF. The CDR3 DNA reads TGCAGTGCTAGTGAGCAGGGGGCTGGTTACGAGCAGTACTTC.

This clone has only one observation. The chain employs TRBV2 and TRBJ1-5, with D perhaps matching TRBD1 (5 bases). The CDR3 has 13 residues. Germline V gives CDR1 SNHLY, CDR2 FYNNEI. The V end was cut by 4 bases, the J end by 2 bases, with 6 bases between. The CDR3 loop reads CASSGGGNQPQHF. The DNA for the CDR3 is TGTGCCAGCAGTGGGGGCGGCAATCAGCCCCAGCATTTT. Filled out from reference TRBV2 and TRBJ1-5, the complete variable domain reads EPEVTQTPSHQVTQMGQEVILRCVPISNHLYFYWYRQILGQKVEFLVSFYNNEISEKSEIFDDQFSVERPDGSNFTLKIRSTKLEDSAMYFCASSGGGNQPQHFGDGTRLSIL.

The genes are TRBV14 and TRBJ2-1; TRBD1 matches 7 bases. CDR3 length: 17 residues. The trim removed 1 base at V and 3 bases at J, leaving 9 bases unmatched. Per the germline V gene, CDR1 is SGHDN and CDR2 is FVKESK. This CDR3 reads CASSQVIRTGSYNEQFF. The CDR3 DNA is TGTGCCAGCAGCCAAGTGATTAGGACAGGTAGCTACAATGAGCAGTTCTTC.

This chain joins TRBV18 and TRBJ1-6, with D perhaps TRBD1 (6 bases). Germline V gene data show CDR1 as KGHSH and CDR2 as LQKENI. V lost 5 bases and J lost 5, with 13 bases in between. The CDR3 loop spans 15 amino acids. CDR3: CASSMTGHDNSPLHF. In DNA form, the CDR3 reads TGTGCCAGCTCAATGACGGGACATGATAATTCACCCCTCCACTTT.

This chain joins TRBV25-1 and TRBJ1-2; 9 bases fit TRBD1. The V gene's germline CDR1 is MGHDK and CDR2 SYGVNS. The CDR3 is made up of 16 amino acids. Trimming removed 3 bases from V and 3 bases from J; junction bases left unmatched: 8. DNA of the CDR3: TGTGCCAGCAGTGAGGTTGGACAGGGGCAAGACTATGGCTACACCTTC. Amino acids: CASSEVGQGQDYGYTF.

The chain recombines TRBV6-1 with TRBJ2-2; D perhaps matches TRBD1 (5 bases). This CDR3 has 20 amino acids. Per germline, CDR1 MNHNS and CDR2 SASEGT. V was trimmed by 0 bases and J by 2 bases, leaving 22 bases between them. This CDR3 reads CASSEALQGRLIPNTGELFF. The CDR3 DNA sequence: TGTGCCAGCAGTGAAGCGCTCCAGGGTCGGTTGATCCCTAACACCGGGGAGCTGTTTTTT.

The CDR3 DNA sequence: TGCGCCAGCAGCCTTAACAGGGGACCGCCCATTGGGGGAAACACCATATATTTT. Translation gives CASSLNRGPPIGGNTIYF. The rearrangement uses TRBV4-3 and TRBJ1-3, with TRBD1 identical over 7 bases. This CDR3 has 18 amino acids. Trimming took 4 bases from V and 4 from J; bases not matched to a gene: 16. CDR1 is LGHNA and CDR2 is YSLEER in the germline V gene.

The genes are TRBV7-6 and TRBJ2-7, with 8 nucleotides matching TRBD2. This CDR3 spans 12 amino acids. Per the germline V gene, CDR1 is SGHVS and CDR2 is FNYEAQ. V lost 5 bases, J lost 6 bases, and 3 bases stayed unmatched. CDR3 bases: TGTGCCAGCAGCCATAGCGGGGCCGAGCAGTACTTC. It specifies CASSHSGAEQYF.

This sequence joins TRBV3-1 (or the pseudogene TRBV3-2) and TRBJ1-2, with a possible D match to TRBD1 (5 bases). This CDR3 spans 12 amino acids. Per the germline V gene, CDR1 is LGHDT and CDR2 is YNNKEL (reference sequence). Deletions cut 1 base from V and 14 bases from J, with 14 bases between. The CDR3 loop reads CASSQAQGVRTF. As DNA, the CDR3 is TGTGCCAGCAGCCAAGCCCAGGGAGTTAGAACCTTC.

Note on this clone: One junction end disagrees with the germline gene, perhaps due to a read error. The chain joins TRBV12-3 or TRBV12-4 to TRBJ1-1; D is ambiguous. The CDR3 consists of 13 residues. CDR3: CASSLAGVQQPKF. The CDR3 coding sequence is TGTGCCAGCAGTTTAGCGGGTGTGCAGCAGCCAAAGTTT.

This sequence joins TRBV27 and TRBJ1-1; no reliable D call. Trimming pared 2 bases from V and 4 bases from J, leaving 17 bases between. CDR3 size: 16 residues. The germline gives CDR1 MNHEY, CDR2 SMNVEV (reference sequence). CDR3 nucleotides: TGTGCCAGCAGTTTAGTAAGGGTAGTAGAAGTCACTGAAGCTTTCTTT. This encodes CASSLVRVVEVTEAFF.

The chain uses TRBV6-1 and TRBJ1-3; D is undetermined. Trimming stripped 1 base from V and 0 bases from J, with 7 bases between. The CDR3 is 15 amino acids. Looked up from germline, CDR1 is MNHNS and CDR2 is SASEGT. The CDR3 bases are TGTGCCAGCAGTGAAGTCGCGAGCTCTGGAAACACCATATATTTT. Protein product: CASSEVASSGNTIYF.

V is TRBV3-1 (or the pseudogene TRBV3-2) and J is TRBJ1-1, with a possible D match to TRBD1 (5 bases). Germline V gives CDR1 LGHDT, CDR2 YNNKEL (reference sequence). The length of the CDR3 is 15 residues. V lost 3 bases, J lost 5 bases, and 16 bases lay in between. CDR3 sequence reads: CASSHPGYGGTEAFF. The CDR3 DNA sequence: TGTGCCAGCAGCCACCCAGGGTATGGTGGGACTGAAGCTTTCTTT.

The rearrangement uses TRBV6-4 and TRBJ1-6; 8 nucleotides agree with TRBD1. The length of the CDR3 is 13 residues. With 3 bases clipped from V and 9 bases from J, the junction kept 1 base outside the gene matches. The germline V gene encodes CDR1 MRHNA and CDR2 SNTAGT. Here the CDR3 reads CASSEQGGSPLHF. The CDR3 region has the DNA TGTGCCAGCAGTGAACAGGGGGGTTCACCCCTCCACTTT.

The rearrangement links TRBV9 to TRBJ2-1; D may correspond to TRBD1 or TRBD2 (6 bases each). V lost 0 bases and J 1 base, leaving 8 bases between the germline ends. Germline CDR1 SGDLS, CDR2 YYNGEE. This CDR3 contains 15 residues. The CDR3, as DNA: TGTGCCAGCAGCGTAGGGGGGGCTTCCTACAATGAGCAGTTCTTC. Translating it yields CASSVGGASYNEQFF.

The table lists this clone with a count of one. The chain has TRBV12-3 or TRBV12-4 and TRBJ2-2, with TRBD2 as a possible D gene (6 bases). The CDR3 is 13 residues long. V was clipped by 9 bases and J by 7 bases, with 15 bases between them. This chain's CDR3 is CASSAMGGGELFF. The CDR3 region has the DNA TGTGCCAGTTCGGCGATGGGGGGCGGGGAGCTGTTTTTT.

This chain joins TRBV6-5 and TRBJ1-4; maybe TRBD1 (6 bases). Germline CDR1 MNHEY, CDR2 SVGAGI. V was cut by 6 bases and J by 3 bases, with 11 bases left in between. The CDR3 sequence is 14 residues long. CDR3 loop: CASSLQGPNEKLFF. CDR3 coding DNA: TGTGCCAGCAGCTTACAGGGTCCTAATGAAAAACTGTTTTTT.

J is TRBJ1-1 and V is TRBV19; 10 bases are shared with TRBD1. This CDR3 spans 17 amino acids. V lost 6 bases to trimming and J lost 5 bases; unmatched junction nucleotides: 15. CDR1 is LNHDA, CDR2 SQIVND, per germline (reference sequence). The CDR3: CASRILPGQGLGTEAFF. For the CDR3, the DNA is TGTGCCAGTAGAATCCTACCGGGACAGGGGTTGGGTACTGAAGCTTTCTTT.

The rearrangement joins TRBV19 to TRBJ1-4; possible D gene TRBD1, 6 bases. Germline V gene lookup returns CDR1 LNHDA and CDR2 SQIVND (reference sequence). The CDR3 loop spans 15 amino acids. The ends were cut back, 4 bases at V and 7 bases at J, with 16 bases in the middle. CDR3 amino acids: CASSTPTGRGEKLFF. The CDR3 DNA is TGTGCCAGTAGTACCCCAACAGGGAGGGGTGAAAAACTGTTTTTT.

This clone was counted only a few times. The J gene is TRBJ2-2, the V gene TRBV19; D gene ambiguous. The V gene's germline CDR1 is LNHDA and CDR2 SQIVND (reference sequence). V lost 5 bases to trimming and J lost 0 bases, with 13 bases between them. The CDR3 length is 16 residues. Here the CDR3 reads CASSDIRLANTGELFF. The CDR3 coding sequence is TGTGCCAGTAGTGACATACGTTTGGCGAACACCGGGGAGCTGTTTTTT.

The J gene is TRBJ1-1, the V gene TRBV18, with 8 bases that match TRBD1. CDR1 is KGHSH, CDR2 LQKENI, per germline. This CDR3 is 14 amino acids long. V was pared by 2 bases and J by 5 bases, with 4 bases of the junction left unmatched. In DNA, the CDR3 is TGTGCCAGCTCACCAGGACAGGGCGGGACTGAAGCTTTCTTT. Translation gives CASSPGQGGTEAFF.

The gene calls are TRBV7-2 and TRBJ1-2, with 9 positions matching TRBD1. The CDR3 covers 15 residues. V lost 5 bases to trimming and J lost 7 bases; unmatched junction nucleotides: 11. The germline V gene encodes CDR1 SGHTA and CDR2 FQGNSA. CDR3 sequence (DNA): TGTGCCAGCAGCACACAGGGGGCTGGGTTTGTTGGCTACACCTTC. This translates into CASSTQGAGFVGYTF.

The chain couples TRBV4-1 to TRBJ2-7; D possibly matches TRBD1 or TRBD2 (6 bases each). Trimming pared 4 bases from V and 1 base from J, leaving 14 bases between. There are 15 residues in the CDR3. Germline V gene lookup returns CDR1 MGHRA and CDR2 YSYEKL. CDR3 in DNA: TGCGCCAGCAGCCGCGTTCAGGGGACTTCCTACGAGCAGTACTTC. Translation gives CASSRVQGTSYEQYF.

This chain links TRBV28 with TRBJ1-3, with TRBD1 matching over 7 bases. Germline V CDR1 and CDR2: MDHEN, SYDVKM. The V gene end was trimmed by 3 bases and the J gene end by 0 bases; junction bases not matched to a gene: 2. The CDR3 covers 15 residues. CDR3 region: CASSFTGASGNTIYF. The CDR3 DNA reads TGTGCCAGCAGTTTCACAGGGGCCTCTGGAAACACCATATATTTT.

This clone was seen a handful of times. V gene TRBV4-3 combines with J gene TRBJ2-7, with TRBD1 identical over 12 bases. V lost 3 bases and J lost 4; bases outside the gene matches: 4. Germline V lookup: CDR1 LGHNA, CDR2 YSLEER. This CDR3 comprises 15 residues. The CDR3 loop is CASSHSGQGAYEQYV. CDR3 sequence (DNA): TGCGCCAGCAGCCACTCGGGACAGGGGGCTTACGAGCAGTACGTC.

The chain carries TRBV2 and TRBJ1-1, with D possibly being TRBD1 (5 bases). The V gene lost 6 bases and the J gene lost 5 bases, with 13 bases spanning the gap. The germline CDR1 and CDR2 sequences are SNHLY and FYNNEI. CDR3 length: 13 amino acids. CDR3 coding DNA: TGTGCCAGCAGCGCTCGTGGGGCGACTGAAGCTTTCTTT. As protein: CASSARGATEAFF.